This T cell receptor beta chain appears in the sequencing data of a study of blood T cell repertoires in COVID-19. Across the whole study: Whether acute or convalescent, the COVID-19 samples came from the United States, Italy and Spain. T cells, B-cell-depleted T cells, or PBMCs provided the cDNA or gDNA that served as material.

Methods used by the authors: Estimation of nucleated cell counts was performed using reference gene primer amplification. Repertoires were generated with immunoSEQ multiplex PCR, while TCRdb's copy carries only in-frame clones and drops some. Clone size and V and J calls were adopted from that table, with D and trimming inferred from the DNA. The sample carries tens of thousands of clones, 87% recorded once. The CDR3 covers 11 residues. V was shortened by 6 bases and J by 3 bases, with 6 bases between the two germline ends. Material for sequencing was peripheral blood. The chain joins TRBV12-3 or TRBV12-4 to TRBJ2-7, with D hard to call. This clonotype was obtained from an older man with active COVID-19. The chain's CDR3 is CASRLNYEQYF. The CDR3 DNA is TGTGCCAGCAGACTCAACTACGAGCAGTACTTC.